A selection of T cell receptor beta chains follows, all from one sample in a study of PD-1 blockade in classical Hodgkin lymphoma. Method: immunoSEQ multiplex PCR; TCRdb's copy keeps in-frame clones and lacks some. This repertoire shows over 15,000 clones, roughly 90% found once; its top ten account for about 0.54%. Sequencing used CD4+ T cells from blood. All receptors derive from a human donor with classical Hodgkin lymphoma. CDR3s include the opening cysteine and the closing phenylalanine or tryptophan. A D gene is named only where the DNA matches it firmly. Clone size is not always given. Where it is, it says once, few, many or a class for expanded clones.

clone size: NA; D gene: NA; J gene: TRBJ1-1; V gene: TRBV7-8; CDR3 DNA: TGTGCCAGCAGCTTATACCAGGTACATAGGCCGAACACTGAAGCTTTCTTT; CDR3 protein: CASSLYQVHRPNTEAFF
clone size: NA; D gene: NA; J gene: TRBJ1-2; V gene: TRBV7-2; CDR3 DNA: TGTGCCAGCAGCTTACGGCGAATCTATGGCTACACCTTC; CDR3 protein: CASSLRRIYGYTF
clone size: NA; D gene: TRBD1; J gene: TRBJ1-1; V gene: TRBV11-2; CDR3 DNA: TGTGCCAGCAGCTTATCCGTCAGGGGGGTAGGAACTGAAGCTTTCTTT; CDR3 protein: CASSLSVRGVGTEAFF
clone size: NA; D gene: NA; J gene: TRBJ2-2; V gene: TRBV7-2; CDR3 DNA: TGTGCCAGCAGCTTACGGATGAACACCGGGGAGCTGTTTTTT; CDR3 protein: CASSLRMNTGELFF
clone size: once; D gene: NA; J gene: TRBJ2-7; V gene: TRBV2; CDR3 DNA: TGTGCCAGCAGTGGCGGAAGTTACGAGCAGTACTTC; CDR3 protein: CASSGGSYEQYF
clone size: few; D gene: NA; J gene: TRBJ1-1; V gene: TRBV10-2; CDR3 DNA: TGCGCCAGCAGTTCACAGGGTTTTGAAGCTTTCTTT; CDR3 protein: CASSSQGFEAFF
clone size: NA; D gene: TRBD2; J gene: TRBJ2-7; V gene: TRBV28; CDR3 DNA: TGTGCCAGCAGTTTAAGGCTAGCGGCTTACTACGAGCAGTACTTC; CDR3 protein: CASSLRLAAYYEQYF
clone size: NA; D gene: NA; J gene: TRBJ2-5; V gene: TRBV5-4; CDR3 DNA: TGTGCCAGCAAAGTCCCCGGCGGACCTAAAGAGACCCAGTACTTC; CDR3 protein: CASKVPGGPKETQYF
clone size: NA; D gene: NA; J gene: TRBJ2-5; V gene: TRBV11-2; CDR3 DNA: TGTGCCAGCAGACGACCATTCACAGGCCACCAAGAGACCCAGTACTTC; CDR3 protein: CASRRPFTGHQETQYF
clone size: NA; D gene: NA; J gene: TRBJ2-1; V gene: TRBV28; CDR3 DNA: TGTGCCAGCAGTTTGAAGGGGTATGAGCAGTTCTTC; CDR3 protein: CASSLKGYEQFF
clone size: once; D gene: TRBD1; J gene: TRBJ2-4; V gene: TRBV5-1; CDR3 DNA: TGCGCCAGCAGCTTGGAGACAGGGAAATTGTACATTCAGTACTTC; CDR3 protein: CASSLETGKLYIQYF
clone size: NA; D gene: NA; J gene: TRBJ1-1; V gene: TRBV11-2; CDR3 DNA: TGTGCCAGCAGCCTAGTCCAGGGGCGGTGGGACACTGAAGCTTTCTTT; CDR3 protein: CASSLVQGRWDTEAFF
clone size: NA; D gene: NA; J gene: TRBJ1-4; V gene: TRBV18; CDR3 DNA: TGTGCCAGCTCACCACCGTTGCAGGGCCAAATTAATGAAAAACTGTTTTTT; CDR3 protein: CASSPPLQGQINEKLFF
clone size: NA; D gene: TRBD2; J gene: TRBJ2-2; V gene: TRBV19; CDR3 DNA: TGTGCCAGTAGTTCTCTAGCGGGAGGGCTTGGCGGGGAGCTGTTTTTT; CDR3 protein: CASSSLAGGLGGELFF
clone size: few; D gene: NA; J gene: TRBJ1-5; V gene: TRBV6-1; CDR3 DNA: TGTGCCAGCAGCGATATACAGGGTAATCAGCCCCAGCATTTT; CDR3 protein: CASSDIQGNQPQHF